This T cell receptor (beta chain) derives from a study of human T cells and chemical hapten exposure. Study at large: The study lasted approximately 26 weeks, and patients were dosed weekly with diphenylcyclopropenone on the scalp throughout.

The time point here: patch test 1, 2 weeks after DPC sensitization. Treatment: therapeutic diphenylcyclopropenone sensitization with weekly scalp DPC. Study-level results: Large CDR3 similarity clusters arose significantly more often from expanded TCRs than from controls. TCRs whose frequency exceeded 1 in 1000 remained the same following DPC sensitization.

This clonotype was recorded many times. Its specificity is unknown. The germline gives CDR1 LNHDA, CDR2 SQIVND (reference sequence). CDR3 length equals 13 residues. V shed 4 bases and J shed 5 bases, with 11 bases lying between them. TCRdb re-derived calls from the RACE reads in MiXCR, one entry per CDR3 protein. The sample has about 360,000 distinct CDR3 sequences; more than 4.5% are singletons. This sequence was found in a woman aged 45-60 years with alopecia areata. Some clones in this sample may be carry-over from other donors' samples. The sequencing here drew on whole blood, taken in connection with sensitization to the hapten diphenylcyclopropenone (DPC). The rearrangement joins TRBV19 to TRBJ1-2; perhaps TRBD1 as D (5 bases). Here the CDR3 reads CASSTRDFYGYTF. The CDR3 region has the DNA TGTGCCAGTAGTACCCGGGACTTTTATGGCTACACCTTC.